The 6 T cell receptor beta chains below come from one sample, sequenced in a study of T cell changes during pregnancy in multiple sclerosis. Using immunoSEQ multiplex PCR, the repertoire was profiled, and TCRdb retains in-frame clones only, with some absent. Of about 50,000 clones listed, about nine tenths were seen once; the top ten hold 0.61%. This sample comprised CD4+ T cells from peripheral blood mononuclear cells, obtained after pregnancy. The receptors come from a female donor in good health, enrolled as a control in a pregnancy study.

In this sample, this clone turned up once. V and J are TRBV10-2 and TRBJ1-1, with 8 nucleotides matching TRBD1. The CDR3 consists of 14 residues. The germline V gene encodes CDR1 WSHSY and CDR2 SAAADI. Trimming removed 8 bases from V and 5 bases from J; junction bases left unmatched: 10. CDR3 loop: CASGPQGEGTEAFF. The DNA of the CDR3 is TGCGCCAGCGGGCCACAGGGGGAGGGTACTGAAGCTTTCTTT.

The genes are TRBV7-9 and TRBJ2-7; perhaps TRBD2 as D (6 bases). The V end lost 2 bases, the J end lost 1 base, and 12 bases lay between the germline ends. Germline CDR1 SEHNR, CDR2 FQNEAQ (reference sequence). The CDR3 consists of 15 residues. CDR3 nucleotides: TGTGCCAGCAGCTTACTTAGCGGAAGTTCCTACGAGCAGTACTTC. Its protein product is CASSLLSGSSYEQYF.

The rearrangement uses TRBV10-2 and TRBJ2-7, with 9 bases aligning to TRBD1. CDR1 is WSHSY, CDR2 SAAADI, per germline. With 4 bases clipped from V and 6 bases from J, the junction kept 13 bases outside the gene matches. The CDR3 is 16 residues long. DNA of the CDR3: TGCGCCAGCAGTGGTCTGGTCGGGACAGGGACGACCGAGCAGTACTTC. It specifies CASSGLVGTGTTEQYF.

The chain uses TRBV30 and TRBJ1-1, with D possibly matching TRBD1 (5 bases). V was clipped by 3 bases and J by 1 base, with 9 bases between them. The CDR3 spans 13 residues. In germline, CDR1 is GTSNPN, CDR2 SVGIG (reference sequence). CDR3 bases: TGTGCCTGGAGGACAGAAAGGAACACTGAAGCTTTCTTT. Translated: CAWRTERNTEAFF.

J is TRBJ2-7 and V is TRBV9; maybe TRBD1 (6 bases). Per germline, CDR1 SGDLS and CDR2 YYNGEE. The length of the CDR3 is 14 residues. The ends were cut back, 4 bases at V and 2 bases at J, with 13 bases in the middle. The CDR3 is CASSPTGITYEQYF. The CDR3 DNA reads as TGTGCCAGCAGCCCTACAGGGATAACCTACGAGCAGTACTTC.

The chain uses TRBV5-6 and TRBJ2-3; TRBD2 aligns across 8 bases. The J segment lost 4 bases and the V segment lost 0 bases, leaving 1 base of the junction unmatched. From germline, CDR1 is SGHDT and CDR2 YYEEEE. The CDR3 sequence is 14 residues long. The CDR3 protein is CASSLASGSDTQYF. For the CDR3, the DNA is TGTGCCAGCAGCTTGGCTAGCGGGTCAGATACGCAGTATTTT.